This T cell receptor beta chain was sequenced during a study of shared clonotypes between healthy human individuals. Regarding this clone: The target antigen is unknown.

CDR1 and CDR2 from the germline V gene are SEHNR and FQNEAQ (reference sequence). The CDR3 runs 13 residues. The V and J ends lost 7 bases and 3 bases, in that order; junction bases with no gene match: 4. Notes on the study in general: Sampling involved blood alone; tissue repertoires likely differ. Among a few donors, about 5% of naive CD4 clonotypes were found in common. The four-donor shared clonotypes exceeded non-shared clonotypes in generation probability, with non-shared ones scoring lower.

Naivety among CD8 cells was defined by CD45RO negativity and positive CCR7 selection, thereby excluding terminally differentiated effector memory CD45RA+ cells. Measured with immunoSEQ multiplex PCR; TCRdb has only the in-frame clones, and not every one. The sample yields 1.5 million to 2.5 million clones, roughly 94% seen once. The chain employs TRBV7-9 and TRBJ2-7; 9 bases align to TRBD1. Sequenced sample: naive CD8+ T cells sorted from blood. This sequence originates from a man younger than 35 in good health. CDR3 in DNA: TGTGCCAGCACCAGGACAGGGGACTACGAGCAGTACTTC. Translating gives CASTRTGDYEQYF.